This entry features one TCR beta chain sequence. The data belong to a study of blood T cell repertoires in COVID-19. Produced via immunoSEQ multiplex PCR; TCRdb's table is partial and in-frame only. The sample carries fewer than 350,000 clones, more than 80% recorded once. CDR1 and CDR2 (germline): SNHLY, FYNNEI. V was pared by 4 bases and J by 4 bases, with 9 bases between. The CDR3 contains 13 residues. Material: peripheral blood. The chain combines TRBV2 with TRBJ2-3; D gene ambiguous. This TCR derives from a woman in her twenties or thirties with COVID-19, enrolled during active disease. CDR3 DNA: TGTGCCAGCAGTGCCTTGCGTGCAGATACGCAGTATTTT. It yields the protein CASSALRADTQYF.